This T cell receptor beta chain emerged from a study of blood T cell repertoires in COVID-19 (dated by TCRdb to 2019 to 2021). Background on the whole study: Collaborator samples came from the United States, Italy and Spain and covered acute and convalescent phases of COVID-19. The material from the prospective study consisted of cDNA or gDNA derived from T cells, B-cell-depleted T cells, or PBMCs. The dataset comprised deeply sampled blood TCRbeta repertoires from subjects exposed to, actively infected with, or recovered from COVID-19. The repertoires were released in a freely available public database meant as a resource for research on the immune response to SARS-CoV-2. Samples were obtained from the ongoing ImmuneRACE study (first 160 participants) and from some 1,200 subjects provided by 6 global collaborators. The sample metadata nearly always contained a de-identified subject ID, COVID-19 status, age in years and sex. HLA class I and class II types, where available, came from metadata supplied by the sample provider rather than from assay-based typing.

Only a few counts were recorded for this clone. The antigen it binds to is not known. No base-level quality is on record; no much larger clone is a single base apart. TCRbeta CDR3 regions were amplified from genomic DNA using the immunoSEQ Assay, a bias-controlled multiplex PCR. As for the original processing: The number of nucleated cells in each sample was estimated from the amplification of reference gene primers within the assay. To quantify the absolute abundance of each unique TCRbeta CDR3 rearrangement, sequence reads were collapsed and filtered. For each sample, productive Simpson clonality was calculated as the square root of Simpson's diversity index over productive rearrangements. What TCRdb holds here is the immuneACCESS table cut down to in-frame rearrangements. Part of the clones is not present; checked against another copy, under half of the missing clones reflect an unresolved V gene, and the others are unexplained. The V and J calls and clone size are taken from that table; D and trimming were inferred from the DNA. For this sample there are tens of thousands of clones; 75% to 80% appear just once. Clones ranked in the top ten supply around 20% of the sample.

The CDR3 runs 12 amino acids, cysteine and phenylalanine included. Of the read, only the CDR3 DNA is kept; its 36 bases are in frame from base 1. For CDR1 and CDR2, the germline V gene (reference sequence) lists GTSNPN and SVGIG. V is reduced by 5 bases and J by 3 bases, leaving a spacing of 8 bases between them. Each collaborating institution followed its own protocols to collect whole blood in K2EDTA tubes. Collaborator samples were shipped for TCRbeta analysis as frozen whole blood, isolated PBMCs, or DNA extracted from either sample type. Study-wide conclusions, independent of this receptor: Clinical and demographic metadata were provided uncurated, with the amount varying by source and participant.

The chain is made from TRBV30 and TRBJ1-5, with the D gene too uncertain to name. Sequenced: peripheral blood. This TCR came from a man aged 45 to 65 with active or convalescent COVID-19. Here is the DNA: TGTGCCTGGGCAGGCGACAATCAGCCCCAGCATTTT. This sequence encodes CAWAGDNQPQHF.